This entry features one T cell receptor (beta chain) sequence. What it binds is not known. What was sequenced were expressed TCRB transcripts, since all of the isolated RNA had been reverse transcribed. TCRdb's table, derived via immunoSEQ multiplex PCR, lists solely in-frame clones and lacks some. The sample records around 140,000 clones, 10% to 15% being singletons. This sample is drawn from a study of beta chain features in type 1 diabetes. On the study more broadly: Patient and healthy donor groups were alike in age, gender and cell yields. Study-wide results and caveats: Shortening that was moderate but significant affected the TCRB CDR3s of Type 1 diabetes patients in all four CD4+ subsets.

The clonotype originates from a man younger than 35 with type 1 diabetes. The specimen sequenced was central memory CD4+ T cells from blood.

CDR3 nucleotides: TGTGCCAGCAGCCCCGTAGGGTTCAGTGGCTACACCTTC. This sequence encodes CASSPVGFSGYTF. The chain uses TRBV6-1 and TRBJ1-2; D gene unclear. Germline lookup yields CDR1 MNHNS and CDR2 SASEGT. There are 13 residues in the CDR3. The V end lost 6 bases, the J end lost 7 bases, and 15 bases lay between the germline ends.